This T cell receptor beta chain comes out of a study of blood T cell repertoires in COVID-19 (dated by TCRdb to 2020 to 2021). Regarding the complete study: Collaborator samples came from the United States, Italy and Spain and covered acute and convalescent phases of COVID-19. Subjects who had been exposed to COVID-19, were actively infected with it, or had recovered from it provided the deeply sampled blood TCRbeta repertoires that made up the dataset. The material from the prospective study consisted of cDNA or gDNA derived from T cells, B-cell-depleted T cells, or PBMCs. A de-identified subject ID, COVID-19 status, age in years and sex were almost always included in the sample metadata. The repertoires were released in a freely available public database meant as a resource for research on the immune response to SARS-CoV-2. HLA class I and class II types, where available, came from metadata supplied by the sample provider rather than from assay-based typing. Samples came from the ongoing ImmuneRACE study (first 160 participants) plus 1,254 subjects from 6 global collaborators. On the study overall, not on this receptor specifically: The quantity of clinical and demographic metadata differed by source and by participant and was supplied without curation.

With regard to this clone: Its target antigen remains unknown. Base-call qualities are not available, and no considerably larger clone is one nucleotide away.

The immunoSEQ Assay, a bias-controlled multiplex PCR, was used to amplify TCRbeta CDR3 regions from genomic DNA. In the paper's pipeline: Within the assay, amplification of reference gene primers was used to estimate how many nucleated cells each sample contained. To quantify the absolute abundance of each unique TCRbeta CDR3 rearrangement, sequence reads were collapsed and filtered. For each sample, productive Simpson clonality was calculated by taking the square root of Simpson's diversity index across productive rearrangements. The source is immuneACCESS, and TCRdb retained only in-frame sequences with V and J called. Part of the clones is not carried over; for the studies checked, unresolved V genes explain less than half of this, and the remainder is unexplained. The V and J calls and the clone size are those of that table, but D and trimming were determined from the DNA. This sample lists 220,000 or so clones; roughly 84% were detected once. Over 2.5% of the sample goes to the ten largest clones.

Samples from volunteer blood donors who had recovered from COVID-19 were contributed by a second Seattle source. Each collaborating institution followed its own protocols to collect whole blood in K2EDTA tubes. Collaborator samples were shipped for TCRbeta analysis as frozen whole blood, isolated PBMCs, or DNA extracted from either sample type. The germline V gene specifies LGHNA as CDR1 and YNFKEQ as CDR2. Its CDR3 holds 14 amino acids, cysteine through phenylalanine. Solely the CDR3 DNA is kept, with 42 bases framed from the first base. The junction carries 13 bases between V and J, which are trimmed by 4 bases and 3 bases respectively.

The chain employs TRBV4-2 and TRBJ2-7; TRBD1 might be the D gene, on 6 matching bases. The source is a woman in her twenties or thirties who had recovered from COVID-19. Material for sequencing was peripheral blood. The nucleotide sequence is TGTGCCAGCAGCCCTATACGACAGGACTACGAGCAGTACTTC. Its protein product is CASSPIRQDYEQYF.